Listed here are 16 T cell receptor beta chains from one sample, sequenced in a study of blood T cell repertoires in COVID-19. Data came from immunoSEQ multiplex PCR; TCRdb stores just in-frame clones and leaves some out. The table includes under 300,000 clones, more than 75% detected once. The sequencing input was PBMCs or T cells enriched from blood (not recorded which). The receptors shown here come from a woman aged 55-69 years in a cohort exposed to, infected with or recovered from COVID-19 (not recorded which).

The chain links TRBV7-8 to TRBJ1-5; D unresolved. Trimming removed 5 bases from V and 6 bases from J, with 11 bases in between. Germline V gene data show CDR1 as SGHVS and CDR2 as FQNEAQ. CDR3 length equals 13 residues. This chain's CDR3 is CASSPGGSQPQHF. As DNA, the CDR3 is TGTGCCAGCAGCCCCGGCGGGAGTCAGCCCCAGCATTTT. The full variable domain, in which reference TRBV7-8 and TRBJ1-5 provide the parts outside the CDR3, is GAGVSQSPRYKVAKRGQDVALRCDPISGHVSLFWYQQALGQGPEFLTYFQNEAQLDKSGLPSDRFFAERPEGSVSTLKIQRTQQEDSAVYLCASSPGGSQPQHFGDGTRLSIL.

J is TRBJ2-1 and V is TRBV5-6; TRBD1 matches at 12 bases. Germline trimming cut 3 bases from V and 7 bases from J; bases unmatched to any gene: 5. CDR1 is SGHDT and CDR2 is YYEEEE in the germline V gene. The CDR3 has 15 residues. For the CDR3, the DNA is TGTGCCAGCAGCTCCCCGGGACAGGGGGCTAATGAGCAGTTCTTC. Translation gives CASSSPGQGANEQFF.

This clone came up once. V gene TRBV3-1 (or the pseudogene TRBV3-2) combines with J gene TRBJ1-2; TRBD1 might be the D (6 bases). Germline CDR1 is LGHDT and CDR2 is YNNKEL (reference sequence). The CDR3 consists of 16 residues. Trimming pared 1 base from V and 4 bases from J, leaving 16 bases between. CDR3 coding DNA: TGTGCCAGCAGCCAAGCCAAAGGGGGGGTTCTCTATGGCTACACCTTC. This codes for CASSQAKGGVLYGYTF.

The rearrangement joins TRBV5-1 to TRBJ2-3; 7 positions match TRBD2. Germline trimming cut 0 bases from V and 7 bases from J; bases unmatched to any gene: 11. This CDR3 spans 16 amino acids. In germline, CDR1 is SGHRS, CDR2 YFSETQ. The CDR3 sequence: CASSLGAPLGGYTQYF. In nucleotides, the CDR3 is TGCGCCAGCAGCTTGGGGGCCCCTTTGGGGGGGTATACGCAGTATTTT.

Notes on this clone: Other DNA sequences within the sample encode an identical CDR3. V gene TRBV9 combines with J gene TRBJ2-1; 7 nucleotides agree with TRBD1. Germline trimming cut 0 bases from V and 0 bases from J; bases unmatched to any gene: 0. Germline CDR1 SGDLS, CDR2 YYNGEE. The CDR3 has 15 amino acids. CDR3 amino acids: CASSVAGGSYNEQFF. The DNA for the CDR3 is TGTGCCAGCAGCGTAGCAGGGGGCTCCTACAATGAGCAGTTCTTC.

This sequence joins TRBV7-2 and TRBJ2-1, with TRBD2 as a possible D gene (5 bases). The CDR3 is 18 residues long. Trimming left V 7 bases short and J 0 bases short, with 22 bases between. Germline CDR1 is SGHTA and CDR2 is FQGNSA. The CDR3 sequence is CASIPPPAGVGSYNEQFF. The CDR3 coding sequence is TGTGCCAGCATCCCTCCACCGGCGGGCGTCGGCTCCTACAATGAGCAGTTCTTC.

This clone was picked up one time. The chain couples TRBV3-1 (or the pseudogene TRBV3-2) to TRBJ1-2; D is unresolved. The CDR3 totals 15 residues. Germline V gene sequence: CDR1 LGHDT, CDR2 YNNKEL (reference sequence). V gave up 0 bases and J gave up 4 bases, with 12 bases separating them. CDR3 amino acids: CASSQEVTASYGYTF. Here the CDR3 DNA reads TGTGCCAGCAGCCAAGAAGTAACAGCCTCCTATGGCTACACCTTC.

The chain recombines TRBV3-1 (or the pseudogene TRBV3-2) with TRBJ2-1; 9 positions match TRBD1. This CDR3 is built from 15 residues. With V trimmed by 5 bases and J by 2 bases, 4 bases remained unmatched. Germline CDR1 reads LGHDT; CDR2 reads YNNKEL (reference sequence). CDR3 sequence: CASSGTGRTYNEQFF. The CDR3 nucleotides read TGTGCCAGCAGCGGGACAGGGAGGACCTACAATGAGCAGTTCTTC.

The chain recombines TRBV7-2 with TRBJ2-7; 8 bases are shared with TRBD2. CDR3 length equals 14 residues. CDR1 is SGHTA and CDR2 is FQGNSA in the germline V gene. Trimming cost V 5 bases and J 7 bases; bases outside gene matches: 10. This CDR3 reads CASSAGTSAGEQYF. CDR3 nucleotides: TGTGCCAGCAGCGCCGGGACTAGTGCGGGGGAGCAGTACTTC.

This clone was counted a single time. The V and J genes are TRBV29-1 and TRBJ2-1; D is unclear. Germline V gene lookup returns CDR1 SQVTM and CDR2 ANQGSEA. This CDR3 spans 11 amino acids. V lost 4 bases and J lost 8, with 9 bases in between. This CDR3 reads CSVGYRDEQFF. The CDR3 DNA reads as TGCAGCGTTGGGTATCGCGATGAGCAGTTCTTC.

J is TRBJ1-5 and V is TRBV6-5, with a possible D match to TRBD1 (5 bases). The CDR3 runs 14 residues. Trimming took 6 bases from V and 0 from J, leaving 9 bases between them. Germline V gives CDR1 MNHEY, CDR2 SVGAGI. This CDR3 reads CASRQVYSNQPQHF. CDR3 in DNA: TGTGCCAGCAGACAGGTTTATAGCAATCAGCCCCAGCATTTT.

The chain is built from TRBV5-4 and TRBJ2-3, with 7 bases lining up with TRBD2. The CDR3 totals 15 residues. The germline CDR1 and CDR2 sequences are SGHNT and YYREEE (reference sequence). V dropped 6 bases and J dropped 0; count of bases not matched to a gene: 7. In DNA form, the CDR3 reads TGTGCCAGCAAGTTAGCGGGTACTAGCACAGATACGCAGTATTTT. Translated, it gives CASKLAGTSTDTQYF.

CDR3 region: CASSRSGTGSYEQYF. For the CDR3, the DNA is TGTGCCAGCAGCCGGTCGGGGACAGGGTCCTACGAGCAGTACTTC. The chain joins TRBV14 to TRBJ2-7; 9 nucleotides align to TRBD1. Germline assignment: CDR1 SGHDN and CDR2 FVKESK. V trimming: 4 bases; J trimming: 1 base; junction bases outside the gene matches: 5. The CDR3 length is 15 residues.

V gene TRBV28 combines with J gene TRBJ2-5; a weak D match, TRBD1 (6 bases). There are 13 residues in the CDR3. Trimming pared 6 bases from V and 2 bases from J, leaving 10 bases between. CDR1 is MDHEN, CDR2 SYDVKM, per germline. CDR3 DNA: TGTGCCAGCAGCCCGACAGGACAAGAGACCCAGTACTTC. Translating gives CASSPTGQETQYF.

This clone has a single count. The chain recombines TRBV18 with TRBJ2-2, with TRBD2 matching 16 bases. Germline assignment: CDR1 KGHSH and CDR2 LQKENI. Losses at the gene ends were 5 bases for V and 2 bases for J; bases not matched to a gene: 8. The CDR3 runs to 19 residues. The CDR3: CASSTPGLAGGYNTGELFF. CDR3 sequence (DNA): TGTGCCAGCTCAACCCCGGGACTAGCGGGAGGGTACAACACCGGGGAGCTGTTTTTT.

This clone showed up many times. This sequence joins TRBV24-1 and TRBJ2-1, with TRBD2 matching over 9 bases. The CDR3 runs to 12 residues. Germline lookup yields CDR1 KGHDR and CDR2 SFDVKD. V shed 7 bases, J shed 10 bases, and the junction held 4 bases outside the gene matches. The CDR3 here is CATRGLAGEQFF. The DNA of the CDR3 is TGTGCCACCAGGGGACTAGCCGGGGAGCAGTTCTTC.